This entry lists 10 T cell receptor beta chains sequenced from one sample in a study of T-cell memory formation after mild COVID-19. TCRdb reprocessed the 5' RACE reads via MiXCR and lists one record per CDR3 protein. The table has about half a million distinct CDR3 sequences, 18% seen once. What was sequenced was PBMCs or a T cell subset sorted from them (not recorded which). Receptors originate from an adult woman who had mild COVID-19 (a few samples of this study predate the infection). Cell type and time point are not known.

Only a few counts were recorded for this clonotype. This CDR3 reads CASSPQGASYGYTF. CDR3 sequence (DNA): TGTGCCAGCAGCCCACAGGGGGCTAGCTATGGCTACACCTTC. The genes are TRBV6-6 and TRBJ1-2; 9 nucleotides align to TRBD1. Germline loops: CDR1 MNHNY, CDR2 SVGAGI (reference sequence). The CDR3 extends over 14 amino acids. The V gene end was trimmed by 6 bases and the J gene end by 4 bases; junction bases not matched to a gene: 6.

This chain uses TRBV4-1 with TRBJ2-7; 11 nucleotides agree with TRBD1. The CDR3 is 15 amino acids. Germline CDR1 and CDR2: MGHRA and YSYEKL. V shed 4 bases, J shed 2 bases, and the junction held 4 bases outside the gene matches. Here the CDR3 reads CASSPGQGATYEQYF. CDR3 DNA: TGCGCCAGCAGCCCCGGACAGGGGGCGACCTACGAGCAGTACTTC.

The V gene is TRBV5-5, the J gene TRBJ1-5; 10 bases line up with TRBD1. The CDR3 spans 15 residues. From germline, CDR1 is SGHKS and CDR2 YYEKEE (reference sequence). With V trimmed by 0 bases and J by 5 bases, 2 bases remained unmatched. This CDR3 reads CASSLEGTGDQPQHF. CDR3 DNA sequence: TGTGCCAGCAGCTTGGAGGGGACAGGGGATCAGCCCCAGCATTTT.

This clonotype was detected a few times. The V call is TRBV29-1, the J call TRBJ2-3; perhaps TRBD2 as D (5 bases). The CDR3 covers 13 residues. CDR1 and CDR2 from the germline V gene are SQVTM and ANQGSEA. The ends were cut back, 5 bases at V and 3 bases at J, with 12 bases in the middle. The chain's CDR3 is CSVIIGKTDTQYF. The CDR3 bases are TGCAGCGTTATCATCGGGAAGACAGATACGCAGTATTTT.

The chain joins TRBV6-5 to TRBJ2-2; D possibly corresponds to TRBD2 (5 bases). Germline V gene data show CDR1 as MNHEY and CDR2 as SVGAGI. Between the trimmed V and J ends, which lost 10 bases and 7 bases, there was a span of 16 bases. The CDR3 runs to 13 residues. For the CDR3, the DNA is TGTGCCACCAGGCGGGTTCAGAACGGGGAGCTGTTTTTT. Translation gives CATRRVQNGELFF.

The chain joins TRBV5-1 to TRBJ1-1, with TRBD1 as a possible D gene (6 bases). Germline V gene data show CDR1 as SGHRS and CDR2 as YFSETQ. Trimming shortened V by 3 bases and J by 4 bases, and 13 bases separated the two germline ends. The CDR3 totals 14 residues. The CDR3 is CASSSQGGGTEAFF. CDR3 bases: TGCGCCAGCAGCTCTCAAGGGGGAGGCACTGAAGCTTTCTTT. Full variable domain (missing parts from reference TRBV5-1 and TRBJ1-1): KAGVTQTPRYLIKTRGQQVTLSCSPISGHRSVSWYQQTPGQGLQFLFEYFSETQRNKGNFPGRFSGRQFSNSRSEMNVSTLELGDSALYLCASSSQGGGTEAFFGQGTRLTVV.

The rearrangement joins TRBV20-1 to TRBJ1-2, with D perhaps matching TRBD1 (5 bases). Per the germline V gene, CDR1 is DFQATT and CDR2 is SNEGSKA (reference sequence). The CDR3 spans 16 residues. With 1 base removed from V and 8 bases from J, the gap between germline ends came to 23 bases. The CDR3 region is CSARAPVGGGSWGYTF. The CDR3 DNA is TGCAGTGCTAGAGCACCCGTGGGGGGGGGTTCGTGGGGCTACACCTTC.

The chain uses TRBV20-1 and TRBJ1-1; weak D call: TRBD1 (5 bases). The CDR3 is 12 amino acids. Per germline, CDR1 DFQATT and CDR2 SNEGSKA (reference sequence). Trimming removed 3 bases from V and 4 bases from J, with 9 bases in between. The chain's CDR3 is CSASRESTEAFF. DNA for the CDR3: TGCAGTGCTAGCAGGGAAAGCACTGAAGCTTTCTTT.

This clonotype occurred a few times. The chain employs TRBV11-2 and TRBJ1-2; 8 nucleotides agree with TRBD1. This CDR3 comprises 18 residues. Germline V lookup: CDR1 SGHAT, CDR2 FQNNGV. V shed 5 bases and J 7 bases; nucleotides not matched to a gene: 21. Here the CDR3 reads CASSPGQGVLGTYFGYTF. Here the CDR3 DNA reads TGTGCCAGCAGCCCAGGACAGGGCGTCCTTGGGACGTACTTTGGCTACACCTTC.

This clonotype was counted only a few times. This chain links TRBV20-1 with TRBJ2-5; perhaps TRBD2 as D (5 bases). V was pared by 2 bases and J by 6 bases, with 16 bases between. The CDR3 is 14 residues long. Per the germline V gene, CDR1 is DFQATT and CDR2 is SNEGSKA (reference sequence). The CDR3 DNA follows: TGCAGTGCTAGAATGTATGGGAGTTTGAAGACCCAGTACTTC. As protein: CSARMYGSLKTQYF.